This paragraph covers one T cell receptor beta chain sequence. Its antigen is unidentified. This record comes from a study of long-term antiretroviral therapy in people with HIV. Study summary: Collection of the earliest samples took place about a decade ahead of the 2015 immediate-ART recommendation. Findings and caveats of the study: It was not possible to obtain data on ART adherence, viral resistance or therapy changes. Diversity rose after ART but stayed below transplant donor controls.

Germline V gene sequence: CDR1 MNHEY, CDR2 SVGAGI. The CDR3 totals 12 residues. V was clipped by 6 bases and J by 7 bases, with 7 bases between them. Samples were assayed with immunoSEQ v3.0 at survey level. Generated by immunoSEQ multiplex PCR, the TCRdb table keeps only in-frame clones and is missing some. The table has tens of thousands of clones, around nine tenths seen once; the top ten hold 6.4%. This TCR was recovered from a man in his 60s with HIV. The sequenced sample was unsorted PBMCs, obtained 0.6 years after starting antiretroviral therapy. The chain couples TRBV6-5 to TRBJ1-6; D unclear. The CDR3 reads CASRGTNSPLHF. The CDR3 DNA reads TGTGCCAGCAGGGGAACAAATTCACCCCTCCACTTT.